The TCR beta chain described here comes from a study of T cell responses to AZD1222 COVID-19 vaccine. Study in general: Second-dose groups at about 4 or about 12 weeks were pooled.

This CDR3 comprises 13 residues. Germline loops: CDR1 LGHNA, CDR2 YNFKEQ. Trimming shortened V by 5 bases and J by 5 bases, and 13 bases separated the two germline ends. This clone was seen once. Repertoires were generated with immunoSEQ multiplex PCR, while TCRdb's copy carries only in-frame clones and drops some. In the table there are 150,000 or so clones, about 88% of which are singletons. The TCR originated in an adult in good health. The rearrangement uses TRBV4-2 and TRBJ2-7; maybe TRBD1 (6 bases). The material was peripheral blood, obtained on day 0 of AZD1222 vaccination. CDR3 DNA: TGTGCCAGCAGCTACAGGGACGGCGACGAGCAGTACTTC. Protein sequence: CASSYRDGDEQYF.